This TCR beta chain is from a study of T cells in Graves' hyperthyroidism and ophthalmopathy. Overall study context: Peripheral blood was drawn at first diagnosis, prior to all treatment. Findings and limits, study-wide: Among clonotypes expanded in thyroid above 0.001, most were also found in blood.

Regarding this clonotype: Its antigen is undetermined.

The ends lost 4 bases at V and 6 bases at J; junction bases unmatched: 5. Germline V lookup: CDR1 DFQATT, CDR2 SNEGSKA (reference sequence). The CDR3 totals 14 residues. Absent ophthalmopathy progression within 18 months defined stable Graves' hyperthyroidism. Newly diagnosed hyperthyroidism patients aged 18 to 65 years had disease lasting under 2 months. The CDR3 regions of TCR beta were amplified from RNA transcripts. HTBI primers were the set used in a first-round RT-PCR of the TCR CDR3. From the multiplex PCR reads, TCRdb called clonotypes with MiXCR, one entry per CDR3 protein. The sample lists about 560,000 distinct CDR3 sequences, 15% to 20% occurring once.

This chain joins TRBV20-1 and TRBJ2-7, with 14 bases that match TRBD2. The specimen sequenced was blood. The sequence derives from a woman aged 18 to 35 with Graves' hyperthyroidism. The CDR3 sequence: CSATGTSGSREQYF. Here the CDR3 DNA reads TGCAGTGCTACCGGGACTAGCGGGAGCCGCGAGCAGTACTTC.